Sequencing of this T cell receptor beta chain was carried out in a study of T cell responses to AZD1222 COVID-19 vaccine. Assay: immunoSEQ multiplex PCR; the TCRdb copy retains only in-frame clones and omits some. The sample lists about 110,000 clones, over 80% seen once, with about 6.8% in the top ten. Germline loops: CDR1 KGHSH, CDR2 LQKENI. Trimming cost V 5 bases and J 0 bases, with 7 bases left between them. CDR3 size: 13 residues. The specimen was peripheral blood, collected 28 days after the second AZD1222 dose. This sequence joins TRBV18 and TRBJ1-1; D not certain. The sequence derives from an adult who received the AZD1222 COVID-19 vaccine. CDR3 protein: CASSADVNTEAFF. CDR3 DNA sequence: TGTGCCAGCTCAGCGGACGTGAACACTGAAGCTTTCTTT.